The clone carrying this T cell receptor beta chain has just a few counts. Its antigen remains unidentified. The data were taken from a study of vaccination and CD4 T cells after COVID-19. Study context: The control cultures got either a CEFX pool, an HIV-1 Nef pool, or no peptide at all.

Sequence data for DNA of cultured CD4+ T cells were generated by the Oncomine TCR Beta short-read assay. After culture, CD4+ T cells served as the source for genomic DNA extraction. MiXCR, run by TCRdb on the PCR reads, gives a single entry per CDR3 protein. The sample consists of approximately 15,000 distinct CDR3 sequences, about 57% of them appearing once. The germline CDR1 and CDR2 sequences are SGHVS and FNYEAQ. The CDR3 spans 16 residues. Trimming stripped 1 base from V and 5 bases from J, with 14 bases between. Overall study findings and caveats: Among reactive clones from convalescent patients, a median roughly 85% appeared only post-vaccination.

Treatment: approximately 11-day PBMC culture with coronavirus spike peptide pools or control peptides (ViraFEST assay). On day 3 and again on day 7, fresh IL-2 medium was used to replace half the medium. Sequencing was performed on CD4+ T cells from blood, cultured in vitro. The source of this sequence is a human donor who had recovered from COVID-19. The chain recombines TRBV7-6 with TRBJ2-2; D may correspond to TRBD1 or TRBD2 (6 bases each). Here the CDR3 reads CASSLVTGAGTGELFF. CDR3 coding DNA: TGTGCCAGCAGCTTAGTGACGGGGGCAGGGACCGGGGAGCTGTTTTTT.